The clone carrying this T cell receptor beta chain was found once. These data are taken from a study of blood T cell repertoires in COVID-19. Looking at the study overall: Acute and convalescent COVID-19 specimens originated in the United States, Italy and Spain. Sources were T cells, B-cell-depleted T cells, or PBMCs; the material itself was cDNA or gDNA.

Trimming shortened V by 1 base and J by 8 bases, and 15 bases separated the two germline ends. This CDR3 is built from 15 residues. CDR1 is LNHDA and CDR2 is SQIVND in the germline V gene (reference sequence). As originally analysed: Reference gene primers were amplified, and this amplification served to estimate nucleated cell counts. Some clones are missing from TCRdb's copy, which holds only in-frame ones; the method was immunoSEQ multiplex PCR. Clonal size and the V and J genes are those of that table, whereas D and trimming came from the DNA. The data show roughly 80,000 clones, 88% seen once. Sequencing was done on a sample of peripheral blood. This TCR came from a human donor in a cohort sampled during active COVID-19. The J gene is TRBJ2-1, the V gene TRBV19, with TRBD2 as a possible D gene (7 bases). CDR3 nucleotide sequence: TGTGCCAGTAGTATAGCGGCGGGGGCCCGGGATGAGCAGTTCTTC. Amino acids: CASSIAAGARDEQFF. The full variable domain, rest sourced from reference TRBV19 and TRBJ2-1, is DGGITQSPKYLFRKEGQNVTLSCEQNLNHDAMYWYRQDPGQGLRLIYYSQIVNDFQKGDIAEGYSVSREKKESFPLTVTSAQKNPTAFYLCASSIAAGARDEQFFGPGTRLTVL.